The 28 T cell receptor beta chains given below trace back to one sample, sequenced in a study of sequential checkpoint blockade in melanoma. As for treatment: randomized to nivolumab then ipilimumab (arm A) or the reverse (arm B). The data were produced by immunoSEQ multiplex PCR, yet TCRdb's version contains in-frame clones alone and is incomplete. The sample shows approximately 14,000 clones, around 77% of them seen only once. Sequenced material: CD8+ T cells sorted from blood (inferred from file names), taken from a patient given nivolumab and ipilimumab in sequence. The source is a human donor with melanoma.

The rearrangement uses TRBV5-4 and TRBJ2-7, with D uncertain. Trimming took off 0 bases at V and 2 bases at J, with 9 bases between the two ends. This CDR3 region has 14 residues. CDR1 and CDR2 from the germline V gene are SGHNT and YYREEE (reference sequence). This CDR3 is CASSLGVGTYEQYF. CDR3 in DNA: TGTGCCAGCAGCTTGGGTGTCGGTACCTACGAGCAGTACTTC.

The genes are TRBV27 and TRBJ2-3; D is ambiguous. V lost 8 bases to trimming and J lost 2 bases, with 17 bases between them. The V gene's germline CDR1 is MNHEY and CDR2 SMNVEV (reference sequence). The CDR3 sequence is 15 residues long. The CDR3 region has the DNA TGTGCCAGCGGAGCGAGGAGCTATGCCACAGATACGCAGTATTTT. Protein product: CASGARSYATDTQYF.

The J gene is TRBJ2-2, the V gene TRBV18; 8 nucleotides line up with TRBD1. Unmatched junction bases numbered 0, after V lost 0 bases and J lost 6 bases. The CDR3 contains 14 residues. Germline loops: CDR1 KGHSH, CDR2 LQKENI. In nucleotides, the CDR3 is TGTGCCAGCTCACCACCGACAGGGGCCGGGGAGCTGTTTTTT. It translates to CASSPPTGAGELFF.

The V call is TRBV6-5, the J call TRBJ2-1; D perhaps matches TRBD2 (6 bases). Germline V gene lookup returns CDR1 MNHEY and CDR2 SVGAGI. Trimming stripped 0 bases from V and 8 bases from J, with 14 bases between. This CDR3 is 15 amino acids long. As DNA, the CDR3 is TGTGCCAGCAGTTACTCGAAAAACCTAGCGCATGAGCAGTTCTTC. Translating it yields CASSYSKNLAHEQFF.

V and J are TRBV12-5 and TRBJ1-5; 9 bases agree with TRBD1. J was trimmed by 6 bases and V by 1 base; bases with no gene match: 4. CDR3 size: 15 residues. Germline-derived CDR1 and CDR2 are LGHNT and FRNRAP. The CDR3 DNA sequence: TGTGCTAGTGGTTTGGGAGGACAGGGGAGTCAGCCCCAGCATTTT. Residues: CASGLGGQGSQPQHF.

In this sample, this clone is medium-sized. The chain is built from TRBV7-9 and TRBJ2-1; 7 positions match TRBD2. The trim removed 4 bases at V and 6 bases at J, leaving 3 bases unmatched. Germline V gene data show CDR1 as SEHNR and CDR2 as FQNEAQ (reference sequence). The CDR3 runs to 13 residues. The CDR3 DNA follows: TGTGCCAGCAGCTCTGGACTAGGCAATGAGCAGTTCTTC. It translates to CASSSGLGNEQFF.

The V and J genes are TRBV2 and TRBJ1-4; possibly TRBD1 for D (5 bases). Trimming removed 7 bases from V and 7 bases from J, with 13 bases in between. The CDR3 runs to 13 residues. Germline loops: CDR1 SNHLY, CDR2 FYNNEI. As DNA, the CDR3 is TGTGCCAGCAAACCAGGGCAGACTGAAAAACTGTTTTTT. As protein: CASKPGQTEKLFF.

The genes are TRBV2 and TRBJ1-1, with 7 bases fitting TRBD1. Germline trimming cut 7 bases from V and 7 bases from J; bases unmatched to any gene: 3. The germline V gene has CDR1 SNHLY and CDR2 FYNNEI. The CDR3 totals 11 residues. This chain's CDR3 is CASMGQLEAFF. In DNA, the CDR3 is TGTGCCAGCATGGGACAGCTTGAAGCTTTCTTT. Combining the CDR3 with reference TRBV2 and TRBJ1-1 gives the whole variable domain EPEVTQTPSHQVTQMGQEVILRCVPISNHLYFYWYRQILGQKVEFLVSFYNNEISEKSEIFDDQFSVERPDGSNFTLKIRSTKLEDSAMYFCASMGQLEAFFGQGTRLTVV.

The V call is TRBV29-1, the J call TRBJ2-2, with D possibly being TRBD1 (6 bases). Trimming took off 6 bases at V and 4 bases at J, with 12 bases between the two ends. CDR3 size: 13 residues. Germline V lookup: CDR1 SQVTM, CDR2 ANQGSEA. The chain's CDR3 is CSVTQGITGELFF. The CDR3, as DNA: TGCAGCGTCACCCAGGGGATCACCGGGGAGCTGTTTTTT.

Note on this clone: Other DNA sequences within the sample encode an identical CDR3. The chain employs TRBV4-1 and TRBJ2-5, with 13 nucleotides matching TRBD2. The end of the DNA aligns better with TRBJ2-7, so the J call may be wrong. This CDR3 comprises 15 residues. The germline gives CDR1 MGHRA, CDR2 YSYEKL. CDR3 residues: CASSQEGLAGNEQYF. The DNA of the CDR3 is TGCGCCAGCAGCCAAGAGGGACTAGCGGGGAACGAGCAGTACTTC.

This sequence joins TRBV7-9 and TRBJ1-1; maybe TRBD1 (6 bases). The ends were cut back, 5 bases at V and 4 bases at J, with 17 bases in the middle. This CDR3 is 15 amino acids long. CDR1 SEHNR and CDR2 FQNEAQ come from the germline V gene (reference sequence). In DNA form, the CDR3 reads TGTGCCAGCAGCCCAGTACAGGGCGGGAGCACTGAAGCTTTCTTT. Amino acids: CASSPVQGGSTEAFF.

This chain uses TRBV6-5 with TRBJ2-5; 7 nucleotides agree with TRBD2. The CDR3 is 15 residues long. V was pared by 2 bases and J by 5 bases, with 8 bases of the junction left unmatched. Germline assignment: CDR1 MNHEY and CDR2 SVGAGI. The CDR3 DNA follows: TGTGCCAGCAGTTACCAGGGTTTGCGGGGGGAGACCCAGTACTTC. Its protein product is CASSYQGLRGETQYF.

J is TRBJ2-7 and V is TRBV27; no definite D call. CDR1 and CDR2 from the germline V gene are MNHEY and SMNVEV (reference sequence). The CDR3 spans 13 residues. Trimming stripped 0 bases from V and 2 bases from J, with 5 bases between. CDR3 DNA: TGTGCCAGCAGTTTATCCACTACCTACGAGCAGTACTTC. As protein: CASSLSTTYEQYF.

V usage is TRBV9 and J usage is TRBJ2-2; 7 bases line up with TRBD2. Germline V gene data show CDR1 as SGDLS and CDR2 as YYNGEE. The CDR3 spans 14 residues. After removal of 0 bases from V and 6 bases from J, the junction contained 2 bases not matched to a gene. The DNA for the CDR3 is TGTGCCAGCAGCGTAGCGGCGGGGGCCGGGGAGCTGTTTTTT. The encoded protein is CASSVAAGAGELFF.

The genes are TRBV2 and TRBJ2-7; D remains ambiguous. The CDR3 is 14 amino acids. V was pared by 0 bases and J by 0 bases, with 6 bases between. CDR1 and CDR2 (germline): SNHLY, FYNNEI. The CDR3 DNA follows: TGTGCCAGCAGTGAAGCTTCTAGCTCCTACGAGCAGTACTTC. As protein: CASSEASSSYEQYF.

The chain recombines TRBV6-5 with TRBJ2-1; 7 bases line up with TRBD2. The CDR3 is 13 residues long. CDR1 MNHEY and CDR2 SVGAGI come from the germline V gene. V was pared by 6 bases and J by 4 bases, with 3 bases of the junction left unmatched. Here the CDR3 reads CASSPGLYNEQFF. In nucleotides, the CDR3 is TGTGCCAGCAGCCCGGGACTATACAATGAGCAGTTCTTC.

The V call is TRBV6-5, the J call TRBJ1-2, with D perhaps matching TRBD1 (6 bases). The CDR3 spans 11 residues. The germline V and J ends were trimmed by 4 bases and 9 bases, with 9 bases remaining between them. The germline V gene has CDR1 MNHEY and CDR2 SVGAGI. The CDR3 coding sequence is TGTGCCAGCAGTTGGGGACAAAGCTACACCTTC. Translating it yields CASSWGQSYTF.

The chain joins TRBV29-1 to TRBJ2-3; D perhaps matches TRBD1 (5 bases). The CDR3 loop spans 14 amino acids. V lost 7 bases and J 2 bases, leaving 16 bases between the germline ends. CDR1 is SQVTM, CDR2 ANQGSEA, per germline. CDR3 in amino acids: CSGIDRPVTDTQYF. As DNA, the CDR3 is TGCAGCGGGATAGACAGACCTGTCACAGATACGCAGTATTTT.

The V gene is TRBV2, the J gene TRBJ2-7, with TRBD1 matching over 7 bases. CDR3 size: 17 residues. CDR1 is SNHLY, CDR2 FYNNEI, per germline. After removal of 7 bases from V and 6 bases from J, the junction contained 21 bases not matched to a gene. The CDR3 sequence is CASTAPLRDRGEFEQYF. CDR3 in DNA: TGTGCCAGCACCGCCCCCCTCCGGGACAGAGGGGAATTCGAGCAGTACTTC.

The V gene is TRBV28, the J gene TRBJ2-3, with 8 bases that match TRBD2. The CDR3 length is 16 residues. CDR1 is MDHEN and CDR2 is SYDVKM in the germline V gene. V lost 0 bases to trimming and J lost 1 base; unmatched junction nucleotides: 3. The CDR3, as DNA: TGTGCCAGCAGTTTATGGGGGCGGGAGGGCACAGATACGCAGTATTTT. Its protein product is CASSLWGREGTDTQYF.

V usage is TRBV6-6 and J usage is TRBJ1-4, with D unclear. Germline V gene lookup returns CDR1 MNHNY and CDR2 SVGAGI (reference sequence). V lost 2 bases and J 7 bases, leaving 11 bases between the germline ends. CDR3 size: 14 residues. This chain's CDR3 is CASSYRSGGEKLFF. The CDR3 DNA sequence: TGTGCCAGCAGTTACAGGAGCGGAGGTGAAAAACTGTTTTTT.

This clone was counted between two and nine times. The chain has TRBV7-9 and TRBJ2-5; D is unclear. Germline values: CDR1 SEHNR, CDR2 FQNEAQ (reference sequence). Between the trimmed V and J ends, which lost 5 bases and 2 bases, there was a span of 27 bases. This CDR3 region has 19 residues. CDR3 DNA sequence: TGTGCCAGCAGCCTGGGCCCTCGTGCAACTGCTGTTGGACAAGAGACCCAGTACTTC. The encoded protein is CASSLGPRATAVGQETQYF.

The V and J genes are TRBV10-2 and TRBJ2-1, with D perhaps matching TRBD2 (5 bases). Germline CDR1 and CDR2: WSHSY and SAAADI. CDR3 size: 13 residues. Trimming removed 7 bases from V and 4 bases from J, with 11 bases in between. CDR3 region: CASITGLYNEQFF. CDR3 in DNA: TGCGCCAGCATTACTGGACTTTACAATGAGCAGTTCTTC.

This chain links TRBV2 with TRBJ2-1; no clear D. V was clipped by 6 bases and J by 2 bases, with 17 bases between them. There are 16 residues in the CDR3. Germline assignment: CDR1 SNHLY and CDR2 FYNNEI. CDR3: CASRQDPWATYNEQFF. CDR3 sequence (DNA): TGTGCCAGCAGGCAGGATCCCTGGGCTACCTACAATGAGCAGTTCTTC.

The chain is built from TRBV18 and TRBJ2-7, with 7 bases fitting TRBD1. There are 14 residues in the CDR3. Per the germline V gene, CDR1 is KGHSH and CDR2 is LQKENI. Trimming at V came to 4 bases and at J to 3 bases, leaving 6 bases not matched to a gene. The CDR3 DNA is TGTGCCAGCTCACTAGGGGACAGCTTCTACGAGCAGTACTTC. This codes for CASSLGDSFYEQYF.

The genes are TRBV28 and TRBJ1-3; no clear D. The germline gives CDR1 MDHEN, CDR2 SYDVKM. V was pared by 8 bases and J by 4 bases, with 9 bases between. The CDR3 has 12 residues. Written as DNA, the CDR3 is TGTGCCAGCCGGGGTTTGGGAAACACCATATATTTT. Its translation: CASRGLGNTIYF.

This rearrangement joins TRBV7-9 to TRBJ2-3; TRBD1 aligns across 10 bases. Germline loops: CDR1 SEHNR, CDR2 FQNEAQ (reference sequence). The junction had 4 bases not matched to a gene; V was cut back by 1 base and J by 3 bases. There are 16 residues in the CDR3. This CDR3 reads CASSLEGQGITDTQYF. The CDR3 nucleotides are TGTGCCAGCAGCTTAGAGGGACAGGGGATAACAGATACGCAGTATTTT. The variable domain in full, with the rest retrieved from reference TRBV7-9 and TRBJ2-3, is DTGVSQNPRHKITKRGQNVTFRCDPISEHNRLYWYRQTLGQGPEFLTYFQNEAQLEKSRLLSDRFSAERPKGSFSTLEIQRTEQGDSAMYLCASSLEGQGITDTQYFGPGTRLTVL.

V and J are TRBV5-4 and TRBJ1-1, with a tentative D call TRBD1 (5 bases). There are 14 residues in the CDR3. V lost 0 bases, J lost 6 bases, and 12 bases lay in between. Germline assignment: CDR1 SGHNT and CDR2 YYREEE (reference sequence). CDR3 in amino acids: CASSLAGGAAEAFF. CDR3 nucleotides: TGTGCCAGCAGCTTGGCCGGGGGAGCCGCTGAAGCTTTCTTT.